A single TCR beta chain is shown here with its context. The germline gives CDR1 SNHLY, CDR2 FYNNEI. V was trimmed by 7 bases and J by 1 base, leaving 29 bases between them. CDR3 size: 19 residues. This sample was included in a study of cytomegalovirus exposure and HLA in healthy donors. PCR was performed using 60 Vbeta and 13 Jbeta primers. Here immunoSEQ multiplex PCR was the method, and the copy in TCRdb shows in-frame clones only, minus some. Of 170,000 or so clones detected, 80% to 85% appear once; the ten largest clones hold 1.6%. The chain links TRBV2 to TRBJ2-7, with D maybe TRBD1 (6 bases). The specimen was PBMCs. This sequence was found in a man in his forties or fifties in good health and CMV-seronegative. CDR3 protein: CASTPPAGAPSVGSYEQYF. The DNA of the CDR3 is TGTGCCAGCACTCCACCCGCAGGGGCACCCTCGGTCGGATCCTACGAGCAGTACTTC.